This TCR beta chain was retrieved from a study of T cells expressing NK-cell markers. Study details: It was sorted CD3+CD56-NKG2C+, CD3+CD56+NKG2C- and CD3+CD56+NKG2C+ T cells that provided the TCR beta repertoires. The sequencing cohort of eight donors included seven HCMV-seropositive individuals and one seronegative individual. Study-level findings and limits: In several donors, dominant clonotypes made up about 25-65% of CD3+CD56-NKG2C+ cells. Roughly 6 of the donors carried dominant NKG2C+ clonotypes that took up roughly 1.0-7.0% of their CD8+ T cells.

The CDR3 runs to 15 residues. TCRdb processed the 5' RACE reads again and assigns one entry to each CDR3 protein, with no DNA. In all, the sample yields approximately 550,000 distinct CDR3 sequences. As concerns this clonotype: Its target is not known.

This TCR came from a man between 18 and 29 years old in good health. The rearrangement joins TRBV12-3 or TRBV12-4 to TRBJ2-1; the TRBD1 assignment by TCRdb is unverifiable without DNA. The sequencing sample was made of blood T cells: a sorted CD56 or NKG2C T cell subset, CD4+ or CD8+ T cells, or bulk PBMC T cells (not recorded which). The CDR3 reads CASSHPRGPYNEQFF.